A single sample gave rise to the 16 T cell receptor beta chains below, sequenced in a study of human T cells and chemical hapten exposure. TCRdb reprocessed the RACE reads with MiXCR, giving one entry per CDR3 protein. Of fewer than 400,000 distinct CDR3 sequences listed, around 7% are singletons. Time point defined: patch test 1, 2 weeks after DPC sensitization. The treatment is: therapeutic diphenylcyclopropenone sensitization with weekly scalp DPC. The material was whole blood, obtained in connection with sensitization to the hapten diphenylcyclopropenone (DPC). These receptors were taken from a woman under 30 with alopecia areata. Some clones in this sample may be carry-over from other donors' samples.

This clonotype was counted many times. The chain couples TRBV12-3 or TRBV12-4 to TRBJ2-1, with TRBD2 identical over 7 bases. This CDR3 is built from 15 residues. The V segment lost 5 bases and the J segment 3 bases; nucleotides outside the gene matches: 7. The CDR3 DNA reads TGTGCCAGCAGTCCGCGGGGGATCCTCTACAATGAGCAGTTCTTC. It translates to CASSPRGILYNEQFF.

The chain links TRBV21-1 to TRBJ2-7; TRBD2 is the table's D call and was not checked against the DNA. TRBV21-1 is labeled a pseudogene. The CDR3 loop spans 17 amino acids. CDR3 protein: CASSYGTSGGNSYEQYF. The CDR3, as DNA: TGTGCCAGCAGCTATGGGACTAGCGGGGGCAACTCCTACGAGCAGTACTTC.

This clonotype was counted between two and nine times. V and J are TRBV5-1 and TRBJ2-1, with D perhaps matching TRBD1 (6 bases). V lost 5 bases and J lost 3, with 15 bases in between. The germline CDR1 and CDR2 sequences are SGHRS and YFSETQ. This CDR3 contains 15 residues. The CDR3, as DNA: TGCGCCAGCAGGGTTACAGGGTTTAACTACAATGAGCAGTTCTTC. Translating it yields CASRVTGFNYNEQFF.

This clonotype has more than one count but fewer than ten. The V call is TRBV4-3, the J call TRBJ1-2; D is perhaps TRBD1 (5 bases). This CDR3 spans 16 amino acids. V lost 0 bases and J 4 bases, leaving 15 bases between the germline ends. CDR1 is LGHNA, CDR2 YSLEER, per germline. As DNA, the CDR3 is TGCGCCAGCAGCCAAGATCCGTCGGCAGGGACCTATGGCTACACCTTC. As protein: CASSQDPSAGTYGYTF.

V is TRBV7-8 and J is TRBJ1-1, with D possibly TRBD1 on 5 matching bases. CDR3 length equals 15 residues. Germline values: CDR1 SGHVS, CDR2 FQNEAQ. Trimming removed 5 bases from V and 3 bases from J, with 16 bases in between. CDR3 nucleotides: TGTGCCAGCAGCCCCCGGAGGACATACGACACTGAAGCTTTCTTT. Translating it yields CASSPRRTYDTEAFF. Full variable domain (missing parts from reference TRBV7-8 and TRBJ1-1): GAGVSQSPRYKVAKRGQDVALRCDPISGHVSLFWYQQALGQGPEFLTYFQNEAQLDKSGLPSDRFFAERPEGSVSTLKIQRTQQEDSAVYLCASSPRRTYDTEAFFGQGTRLTVV.

This clonotype was counted many times. The chain is built from TRBV12-3 or TRBV12-4 and TRBJ2-5, with a weak D call TRBD2 (6 bases). This CDR3 region has 14 residues. V was clipped by 5 bases and J by 1 base, with 11 bases between them. CDR3 nucleotide sequence: TGTGCCAGCAGTCCTCGGGACTTCCAAGAGACCCAGTACTTC. It specifies CASSPRDFQETQYF.

In regard to this clonotype: At one end, the junction sequence differs from germline, possibly due to a read error. The rearrangement uses TRBV7-3 and TRBJ1-1; no clear D. In germline, CDR1 is SGHTA, CDR2 FQGTGA. The CDR3 runs 14 residues. CDR3 in DNA: TGTGCCAGCAGCTCTGACTACCTGAACTCTGAAGCTTTCTTT. Protein: CASSSDYLNSEAFF.

This clonotype was seen at least ten times. This chain uses TRBV7-2 with TRBJ2-1, with TRBD2 matching 7 bases. Germline trimming cut 5 bases from V and 6 bases from J; bases unmatched to any gene: 1. CDR1 and CDR2 (germline): SGHTA, FQGNSA. The CDR3 covers 12 residues. DNA for the CDR3: TGTGCCAGCAGCCGACTAGCCAATGAGCAGTTCTTC. Its translation is CASSRLANEQFF.

The CDR3 DNA sequence: TGCGCCAGCGCGGAGGGGGCGAACACCGGGGAGCTGTTTTTT. Encoded protein: CASAEGANTGELFF. The rearrangement uses TRBV5-1 and TRBJ2-2, with D perhaps assigned TRBD1 or TRBD2 (6 bases each). Germline V gene data show CDR1 as SGHRS and CDR2 as YFSETQ. This CDR3 has 14 amino acids. V was trimmed by 7 bases and J by 0 bases, leaving 10 bases between them.

In its sample, this clonotype was seen a few times. The gene calls are TRBV5-8 and TRBJ1-5; D is unclear. In germline, CDR1 is SGHTS, CDR2 YDEGEE. The CDR3 loop spans 14 amino acids. V lost 2 bases, J lost 7 bases, and 13 bases lay in between. The CDR3 region has the DNA TGTGCCAGCAGCTTCTTGGCCGGAGAACAGCCCCAGCATTTT. Translation: CASSFLAGEQPQHF.

This clonotype was seen only a few times. J is TRBJ1-1 and V is TRBV2, with 7 bases identical to TRBD1. J was trimmed by 2 bases and V by 5 bases; bases with no gene match: 5. Germline V CDR1 and CDR2: SNHLY, FYNNEI. The CDR3 totals 14 residues. The CDR3 nucleotides read TGTGCCAGCAGTATACAGGGGATAAACACTGAAGCTTTCTTT. Translating gives CASSIQGINTEAFF. The variable domain in full, completed from reference TRBV2 and TRBJ1-1, reads EPEVTQTPSHQVTQMGQEVILRCVPISNHLYFYWYRQILGQKVEFLVSFYNNEISEKSEIFDDQFSVERPDGSNFTLKIRSTKLEDSAMYFCASSIQGINTEAFFGQGTRLTVV.

In its sample, this clonotype was seen a few times. The chain links TRBV6-1 to TRBJ2-3; 11 positions agree with TRBD2. CDR1 and CDR2 (germline): MNHNS, SASEGT. The CDR3 covers 15 residues. V lost 6 bases and J lost 2; bases outside the gene matches: 4. CDR3 sequence (DNA): TGTGCCAGCAGCCTACTAGCGGGGGCCACAGATACGCAGTATTTT. Translating it yields CASSLLAGATDTQYF.

This clonotype came up many times. This rearrangement joins TRBV28 to TRBJ1-2; D remains ambiguous. With 3 bases removed from V and 6 bases from J, the gap between germline ends came to 2 bases. Looked up from germline, CDR1 is MDHEN and CDR2 is SYDVKM. The CDR3 is made up of 10 amino acids. The CDR3: CASSFNGYTF. Written as DNA, the CDR3 is TGTGCCAGCAGTTTTAATGGCTACACCTTC.

The V and J genes are TRBV29-1 and TRBJ1-3, with D unclear. The ends were cut back, 4 bases at V and 5 bases at J, with 6 bases in the middle. Germline CDR1 and CDR2: SQVTM and ANQGSEA. This CDR3 has 11 residues. The CDR3 protein is CSVVPRNTIYF. In DNA form, the CDR3 reads TGCAGCGTTGTCCCGAGAAACACCATATATTTT. The complete variable domain, with remaining parts taken from reference TRBV29-1 and TRBJ1-3, reads SAVISQKPSRDICQRGTSLTIQCQVDSQVTMMFWYRQQPGQSLTLIATANQGSEATYESGFVIDKFPISRPNLTFSTLTVSNMSPEDSSIYLCSVVPRNTIYFGEGSWLTVV.

This clonotype was observed many times. The J gene is TRBJ2-3, the V gene TRBV18, with TRBD1 identical over 7 bases. The CDR3 loop spans 17 amino acids. Germline CDR1 reads KGHSH; CDR2 reads LQKENI. The V gene end was trimmed by 3 bases and the J gene end by 3 bases; junction bases not matched to a gene: 12. DNA for the CDR3: TGTGCCAGCTCACCTGCAGCAGGGGGAAATTGGACAGATACGCAGTATTTT. It yields the protein CASSPAAGGNWTDTQYF.

In its sample, this clonotype was seen many times. The CDR3 DNA follows: TGTGCCAGCAGTTTTTGGACAAATACCTACAATGAGCAGTTCTTC. Translating gives CASSFWTNTYNEQFF. The V gene is TRBV12-3 or TRBV12-4, the J gene TRBJ2-1; tentative D call: TRBD1 (5 bases). Trimming stripped 3 bases from V and 2 bases from J, with 11 bases between. CDR3 size: 15 residues.